This is a list of T cell receptor beta chains from one sample in a study of Graves' ophthalmopathy and Graves' hyperthyroidism. TCRdb called the multiplex PCR reads again in MiXCR, with one record for every CDR3 protein. The sample lists hundreds of thousands of distinct CDR3 sequences; 20% to 25% were seen once. Sample: peripheral blood. The receptor source for this set is a young woman with stable Graves' hyperthyroidism. Both conserved end residues are part of each CDR3. A D gene is named only where the DNA matches it firmly. A clone size is listed for some rows: how often the clone was seen (once, few, many), or a class if it is expanded.

abundance	v_gene	j_gene	d_gene	CDR3aa	CDR3nt
many	TRBV6-2/TRBV6-3	TRBJ1-5	TRBD1	CASSYRTGGLDQPQHF	TGTGCCAGCAGTTACCGGACAGGGGGCCTTGATCAGCCCCAGCATTTT
many	TRBV6-1	TRBJ1-5	.	CAAGVVPNQPQHF	TGTGCCGCAGGCGTTGTCCCCAATCAGCCCCAGCATTTT
.	TRBV12-3/TRBV12-4	TRBJ2-5	TRBD1	CASRRGQQETQYF	TGTGCCAGCAGACGGGGACAGCAAGAGACCCAGTACTTC
many	TRBV6-1	TRBJ2-7	.	CASLYGGEGLEQYF	TGTGCCAGCTTGTACGGGGGCGAAGGCCTCGAGCAGTACTTC
many	TRBV27	TRBJ2-7	TRBD1	CASRSQGANEQYF	TGTGCCAGCAGGAGTCAGGGGGCTAACGAGCAGTACTTC
many	TRBV12-3/TRBV12-4	TRBJ2-7	TRBD2	CASSLEASGTYEQYF	TGTGCCAGCAGTTTAGAGGCTAGCGGAACCTACGAGCAGTACTTC
.	TRBV20-1	TRBJ2-7	.	CSARDPRQAYEQYF	TGCAGTGCTAGAGATCCCCGGCAGGCCTACGAGCAGTACTTC
many	TRBV6-2/TRBV6-3	TRBJ2-2	TRBD2	CASSYSILAGVTGELFF	TGTGCCAGCAGTTACTCGATTCTAGCGGGAGTTACCGGGGAGCTGTTTTTT
many	TRBV11-2	TRBJ1-3	.	CASSLKHLSARNTIYF	TGTGCCAGCAGCTTAAAGCACCTTAGTGCGAGAAACACCATATATTTT
.	TRBV30	TRBJ1-5	.	CAWSLTGTVNQPQHF	TGTGCCTGGAGTCTTACAGGGACGGTCAATCAGCCCCAGCATTTT
many	TRBV5-1	TRBJ1-5	.	CASSRDGYSNQPQHF	TGCGCCAGCAGCCGGGATGGTTACAGCAATCAGCCCCAGCATTTT
few	TRBV28	TRBJ1-2	.	CASSSPGPYGYTF	TGTGCCAGCAGTTCACCCGGTCCCTATGGCTACACCTTC
many	TRBV27	TRBJ2-7	.	CASSLIGGFNYEQYF	TGTGCCAGCAGTTTGATCGGGGGATTCAACTACGAGCAGTACTTC
few	TRBV11-2	TRBJ2-7	.	CASSLGGPGFIYEQYF	TGTGCCAGCAGCTTAGGTGGTCCTGGGTTTATCTACGAGCAGTACTTC
.	TRBV5-1	TRBJ2-2	TRBD2	CASSLYRLAGGRDTGELFF	TGCGCCAGCAGCTTGTATCGACTAGCGGGAGGACGGGACACCGGGGAGCTGTTTTTT
many	TRBV5-1	TRBJ2-4	.	CASSLGGAKNIKYF	TGCGCCAGCAGCTTGGGGGGAGCCAAAAACATTAAGTACTTC
many	TRBV2	TRBJ2-5	.	CASSEPGTETQYF	TGTGCCAGCAGTGAGCCAGGGACGGAGACCCAGTACTTC
many	TRBV12-3/TRBV12-4	TRBJ1-2	.	CASIIDRRIYGYTF	TGTGCCAGCATCATCGACAGGAGGATTTATGGCTACACCTTC
many	TRBV29-1	TRBJ2-7	.	CSVLQTYEQYF	TGCAGCGTTCTTCAGACCTACGAGCAGTACTTC
.	TRBV7-8	TRBJ2-7	.	CASTGGRLTSYEQYF	TGTGCCAGCACTGGGGGACGGCTGACTTCCTACGAGCAGTACTTC
many	TRBV10-1	TRBJ1-1	.	CASSIGPFTEAFF	TGCGCCAGCAGTATCGGGCCGTTCACTGAAGCTTTCTTT
many	TRBV29-1	TRBJ2-7	TRBD1	CSASTTGSYEQYF	TGCAGCGCTTCCACGACAGGGTCCTACGAGCAGTACTTC
few	TRBV30	TRBJ2-3	.	CAWSRGFRDTQYF	TGTGCCTGGTCTCGGGGTTTTAGGGATACGCAGTATTTT
many	TRBV27	TRBJ2-7	.	CASSPWAGSSYEQYF	TGTGCCAGCAGTCCATGGGCGGGAAGCTCCTACGAGCAGTACTTC
many	TRBV12-3/TRBV12-4	TRBJ1-1	.	CASSLTTDTEAFF	TGTGCCAGCAGTTTGACAACTGACACTGAAGCTTTCTTT
.	TRBV15	TRBJ1-1	.	CATSRLGRQSNTEAFF	TGTGCCACCAGCAGACTCGGACGACAGTCGAACACTGAAGCTTTCTTT
.	TRBV15	TRBJ2-7	TRBD1	CATSSNYRGKTYEQYF	TGTGCCACCAGCAGCAATTACAGGGGCAAGACCTACGAGCAGTACTTC
many	TRBV28	TRBJ2-7	TRBD2	CASSYTTSGSYEQYF	TGTGCCAGCAGCTACACGACTAGCGGGAGTTACGAGCAGTACTTC
many	TRBV6-2/TRBV6-3	TRBJ1-2	.	CASSYSETMGYTF	TGTGCCAGCAGTTACTCAGAAACTATGGGCTACACCTTC
.	TRBV15	TRBJ2-7	.	CAISREQISYEQYF	TGTGCTATCAGCAGAGAACAGATCTCGTACGAGCAGTACTTC
many	TRBV7-9	TRBJ2-7	.	CASSSMDGSYEQYF	TGTGCCAGCAGCTCTATGGACGGGTCCTACGAGCAGTACTTC
many	TRBV12-3/TRBV12-4	TRBJ1-6	.	CASSLREGDSPLHF	TGTGCCAGCAGTTTACGGGAGGGGGATTCACCCCTCCACTTT